This entry lists 25 T cell receptor beta chains sequenced from one sample in a study of T cells after yellow fever vaccination. One entry per CDR3 protein, called by TCRdb with MiXCR from the 5' RACE reads. This sample yields 200,000 to 300,000 distinct CDR3 sequences, of which 6.7% are seen a single time; about 1% belongs to the top ten. The sequencing here drew on CD4+ T cells sorted from PBMCs, taken on the day of the yellow fever booster vaccination. These receptors all come from a man younger than 40 who received the YFV17D yellow fever vaccine.

This clonotype was seen ten or more times. This sequence joins TRBV10-3 and TRBJ2-1; 11 nucleotides align to TRBD1. Per the germline V gene, CDR1 is ENHRY and CDR2 is SYGVKD. J gave up 7 bases and V 0 bases, and 8 bases lay outside the gene matches. The CDR3 is 17 residues long. The CDR3: CAISESSGTGGRNEQFF. CDR3 DNA sequence: TGTGCCATCAGTGAGTCGAGTGGGACAGGGGGTAGGAATGAGCAGTTCTTC.

This clonotype was picked up many times. V usage is TRBV7-8 and J usage is TRBJ2-7; TRBD1 agrees at 8 bases. CDR3 length: 16 residues. Germline lookup yields CDR1 SGHVS and CDR2 FQNEAQ. Unmatched junction bases numbered 6, after V lost 0 bases and J lost 2 bases. In DNA form, the CDR3 reads TGTGCCAGCAGCTTAGCCCTCGGGACAGGAACCTACGAGCAGTACTTC. Its translation is CASSLALGTGTYEQYF.

This sequence joins TRBV7-2 and TRBJ2-1; perhaps TRBD2 as D (5 bases). This CDR3 contains 15 residues. Germline V gives CDR1 SGHTA, CDR2 FQGNSA. The V gene lost 3 bases and the J gene lost 0 bases, with 9 bases spanning the gap. The CDR3 DNA follows: TGTGCCAGCAGCTTTAGCGCGAGCTCCTACAATGAGCAGTTCTTC. This codes for CASSFSASSYNEQFF.

This clonotype was seen ten or more times. V gene TRBV2 combines with J gene TRBJ1-2; maybe TRBD1 (6 bases). CDR3 length: 12 residues. Per the germline V gene, CDR1 is SNHLY and CDR2 is FYNNEI. V lost 3 bases, J lost 5 bases, and 7 bases lay in between. The CDR3 region is CASSEDSYGYTF. The CDR3 DNA reads as TGTGCCAGCAGTGAGGACAGTTATGGCTACACCTTC.

Ten or more counts support this clonotype. The chain recombines TRBV5-6 with TRBJ2-3, with D perhaps matching TRBD1 (6 bases). The CDR3 totals 14 residues. CDR1 and CDR2 from the germline V gene are SGHDT and YYEEEE. V was pared by 0 bases and J by 4 bases, with 9 bases between. CDR3 residues: CASSLGGHSDTQYF. The CDR3, as DNA: TGTGCCAGCAGCTTGGGGGGGCACTCAGATACGCAGTATTTT. Full variable domain (missing parts from reference TRBV5-6 and TRBJ2-3): DAGVTQSPTHLIKTRGQQVTLRCSPKSGHDTVSWYQQALGQGPQFIFQYYEEEERQRGNFPDRFSGHQFPNYSSELNVNALLLGDSALYLCASSLGGHSDTQYFGPGTRLTVL.

The table lists this clonotype with many counts. The CDR3 DNA follows: TGTGCCAGCAGTCCACTAGCGTACGGTGAGCAGTTCTTC. This encodes CASSPLAYGEQFF. V usage is TRBV12-3 or TRBV12-4 and J usage is TRBJ2-1; 7 positions agree with TRBD2. The junction had 7 bases not matched to a gene; V was cut back by 5 bases and J by 9 bases. The CDR3 contains 13 residues.

This chain uses TRBV20-1 with TRBJ2-5; tentative D call: TRBD1 (6 bases). The V end lost 3 bases, the J end lost 1 base, and 9 bases lay between the germline ends. Germline V gene lookup returns CDR1 DFQATT and CDR2 SNEGSKA (reference sequence). The CDR3 extends over 13 amino acids. CDR3 sequence: CSASRGFQETQYF. The CDR3 DNA follows: TGCAGTGCTAGTAGGGGGTTCCAAGAGACCCAGTACTTC.

This clonotype was seen only a few times. The chain uses TRBV19 and TRBJ2-7; 7 bases match TRBD1. The CDR3 spans 14 residues. V shed 4 bases, J shed 6 bases, and the junction held 9 bases outside the gene matches. Germline CDR1 reads LNHDA; CDR2 reads SQIVND (reference sequence). CDR3 sequence: CASSTDRLLSEQYF. CDR3 nucleotide sequence: TGTGCCAGTAGTACGGACAGGCTACTGAGCGAGCAGTACTTC.

This clonotype was seen many times. Here the CDR3 DNA reads TGCAGTGCTGGATCCTCTGGGGCCAACGTCCTGACTTTC. It specifies CSAGSSGANVLTF. This chain links TRBV20-1 with TRBJ2-6; the D is unclear. This CDR3 is 13 amino acids long. Germline CDR1 is DFQATT and CDR2 is SNEGSKA (reference sequence). The V gene lost 5 bases and the J gene lost 0 bases, with 5 bases spanning the gap.

This clonotype has at least ten counts. The chain joins TRBV7-2 to TRBJ2-1; 8 bases fit TRBD1. The germline V gene has CDR1 SGHTA and CDR2 FQGNSA. This CDR3 is 14 amino acids long. V was clipped by 3 bases and J by 6 bases; unmatched bases: 4. CDR3 DNA sequence: TGTGCCAGCAGCTTTCAGGGGGCGCGCAATGAGCAGTTCTTC. It encodes CASSFQGARNEQFF. Variable domain in full (rest from reference TRBV7-2 and TRBJ2-1): GAGVSQSPSNKVTEKGKDVELRCDPISGHTALYWYRQSLGQGLEFLIYFQGNSAPDKSGLPSDRFSAERTGGSVSTLTIQRTQQEDSAVYLCASSFQGARNEQFFGPGTRLTVL.

This clonotype was detected many times. The CDR3 protein is CSASPGLAGIRYQETQYF. CDR3 in DNA: TGCAGTGCTAGCCCCGGACTAGCGGGAATTAGATACCAAGAGACCCAGTACTTC. The rearrangement links TRBV20-1 to TRBJ2-5; 12 nucleotides align to TRBD2. Germline V lookup: CDR1 DFQATT, CDR2 SNEGSKA (reference sequence). There are 18 residues in the CDR3. With V trimmed by 3 bases and J by 0 bases, 11 bases remained unmatched.

Many counts were recorded for this clonotype. In nucleotides, the CDR3 is TGCAGTGCTAGCCGCGAGACAGGGCAATACGAGCAGTACTTC. This gives the protein CSASRETGQYEQYF. The chain joins TRBV20-1 to TRBJ2-7; 7 bases align to TRBD1. The CDR3 loop spans 14 amino acids. Germline trimming cut 3 bases from V and 4 bases from J; bases unmatched to any gene: 9. Germline CDR1 and CDR2: DFQATT and SNEGSKA (reference sequence).

This clonotype came up a few times. This sequence joins TRBV4-3 and TRBJ2-1; perhaps TRBD2 as D (5 bases). The germline V gene has CDR1 LGHNA and CDR2 YSLEER. V was clipped by 0 bases and J by 3 bases, with 9 bases between them. CDR3 length: 15 amino acids. CDR3 residues: CASSQDHSVYNEQFF. DNA for the CDR3: TGCGCCAGCAGCCAAGATCATAGCGTCTACAATGAGCAGTTCTTC.

This chain joins TRBV18 and TRBJ1-2, with D unresolved. The length of the CDR3 is 16 residues. V was shortened by 3 bases and J by 1 base, with 15 bases between the two germline ends. Looked up from germline, CDR1 is KGHSH and CDR2 is LQKENI. CDR3 coding DNA: TGTGCCAGCTCACCTACCAGAGGCAACCGTAACTATGGCTACACCTTC. This encodes CASSPTRGNRNYGYTF.

This clonotype showed up many times. The chain couples TRBV3-1 to TRBJ2-5, with 8 bases aligning to TRBD2. The V segment lost 4 bases and the J segment 2 bases; nucleotides outside the gene matches: 12. The CDR3 sequence is 17 residues long. Germline V lookup: CDR1 LGHDT, CDR2 YNNKEL (reference sequence). CDR3 nucleotides: TGTGCCAGCAGCCCATGGACTAGCCGGAGGGGGCAAGAGACCCAGTACTTC. Encoded protein: CASSPWTSRRGQETQYF.

This clonotype was picked up a small number of times. V gene TRBV7-2 combines with J gene TRBJ2-1; D unresolved. Germline V CDR1 and CDR2: SGHTA, FQGNSA. CDR3 length equals 16 residues. Deletions cut 0 bases from V and 4 bases from J, with 13 bases between. Written as DNA, the CDR3 is TGTGCCAGCAGCTTAGCATCCTACGACCCTTACAATGAGCAGTTCTTC. Amino acid sequence: CASSLASYDPYNEQFF.

There are a few counts of this clonotype. The CDR3 DNA reads TGTGCCAGCAGCCCTTGGAAGTTAGAGACACCCATGAACACTGAAGCTTTCTTT. As protein: CASSPWKLETPMNTEAFF. V is TRBV5-5 and J is TRBJ1-1; D call uncertain. Looked up from germline, CDR1 is SGHKS and CDR2 is YYEKEE (reference sequence). The CDR3 covers 18 residues. Trimming left V 4 bases short and J 0 bases short, with 22 bases between.

The chain recombines TRBV24-1 with TRBJ1-5; D remains ambiguous. This CDR3 is built from 14 residues. V lost 3 bases, J lost 7 bases, and 12 bases lay in between. Germline lookup yields CDR1 KGHDR and CDR2 SFDVKD. The DNA of the CDR3 is TGTGCCACCAGTGATACGACATCTAGCCAGCCCCAGCATTTT. Amino acid sequence: CATSDTTSSQPQHF.

This clonotype was seen a few times. The rearrangement uses TRBV29-1 and TRBJ2-5; D ambiguous. Germline CDR1 and CDR2: SQVTM and ANQGSEA. V was shortened by 7 bases and J by 8 bases, with 14 bases between the two germline ends. CDR3 length equals 11 residues. CDR3 loop: CSAYRGETQYF. The CDR3, as DNA: TGCAGCGCTTATCGTGGGGAAACCCAGTACTTC.

The rearrangement links TRBV10-3 to TRBJ2-1; D tentatively reads TRBD1 or TRBD2 (6 bases each). Per germline, CDR1 ENHRY and CDR2 SYGVKD. The CDR3 sequence is 16 residues long. The V and J ends lost 2 bases and 5 bases respectively, with 16 bases between them. The CDR3 region is CAISERSRGDNNEQFF. CDR3 nucleotides: TGTGCCATCAGTGAGAGGTCGCGCGGGGACAACAATGAGCAGTTCTTC.

This clonotype was detected ten times or more. The chain is built from TRBV18 and TRBJ2-1; 12 positions match TRBD2. The CDR3 totals 16 residues. V was clipped by 5 bases and J by 2 bases; unmatched bases: 4. Looked up from germline, CDR1 is KGHSH and CDR2 is LQKENI. CDR3 protein: CASSSRLAGAYNEQFF. Here the CDR3 DNA reads TGTGCCAGCTCATCCCGACTAGCGGGAGCCTACAATGAGCAGTTCTTC.

The table lists this clonotype with many counts. The chain carries TRBV12-3 or TRBV12-4 and TRBJ1-3; D not resolved. The CDR3 is made up of 15 amino acids. The ends were cut back, 2 bases at V and 0 bases at J, with 8 bases in the middle. The CDR3 region is CASSLSGSSGNTIYF. DNA of the CDR3: TGTGCCAGCAGTTTAAGCGGCAGCTCTGGAAACACCATATATTTT.

This clonotype showed up just a few times. The chain employs TRBV20-1 and TRBJ2-2, with 7 bases that match TRBD2. This CDR3 region has 14 residues. Germline trimming cut 0 bases from V and 3 bases from J; bases unmatched to any gene: 1. Germline CDR1 DFQATT, CDR2 SNEGSKA (reference sequence). The CDR3 reads CSAREGGDTGELFF. The CDR3 region has the DNA TGCAGTGCTAGAGAGGGGGGGGACACCGGGGAGCTGTTTTTT.

The sample holds a few counts of this clonotype. The rearrangement links TRBV6-1 to TRBJ2-2, with 7 bases identical to TRBD2. CDR3 length: 15 residues. CDR1 is MNHNS, CDR2 SASEGT, per germline. Germline trimming cut 6 bases from V and 3 bases from J; bases unmatched to any gene: 7. The CDR3 coding sequence is TGTGCCAGCAGACGTTGGGAGGGCGACACCGGGGAGCTGTTTTTT. It translates to CASRRWEGDTGELFF.

This chain uses TRBV7-2 with TRBJ2-3, with a weak D call TRBD1 (6 bases). CDR3 length equals 17 residues. CDR1 is SGHTA and CDR2 is FQGNSA in the germline V gene. V lost 0 bases and J lost 4, with 17 bases in between. As DNA, the CDR3 is TGTGCCAGCAGCTTAGCGTTTATAGCACAGGGCGCAGATACGCAGTATTTT. This codes for CASSLAFIAQGADTQYF.